Listed here are 27 T cell receptor beta chains from one sample, sequenced in a study of CD8 T cells in ankylosing spondylitis. MiXCR, run by TCRdb on the 5' RACE reads, gives a single entry per CDR3 protein. The sample lists about 250,000 distinct CDR3 sequences; 8.2% were seen once. The sequenced material came from blood, either unsorted or a sorted T cell fraction (not recorded which). These receptors were collected from a female donor with ankylosing spondylitis or in good health (not recorded which).

This clonotype came up many times. The DNA of the CDR3 is TGCGCCAGCAGCACGGCTAGCGGGCGGAACAATGAGCAGTTCTTC. Its translation is CASSTASGRNNEQFF. The rearrangement links TRBV5-1 to TRBJ2-1, with 8 bases matching TRBD2. The CDR3 has 15 amino acids. V was pared by 4 bases and J by 5 bases, with 8 bases of the junction left unmatched. From germline, CDR1 is SGHRS and CDR2 YFSETQ.

The sample holds many counts of this clonotype. The chain recombines TRBV5-6 with TRBJ2-5; possibly TRBD1 or TRBD2 for D (5 bases each). V gave up 6 bases and J gave up 7 bases, with 19 bases separating them. The CDR3 covers 14 residues. CDR1 and CDR2 from the germline V gene are SGHDT and YYEEEE. For the CDR3, the DNA is TGTGCCAGCACGGGGACCCGCAACGTGAGGACCCAGTACTTC. Translating gives CASTGTRNVRTQYF.

This clonotype was detected many times. The chain employs TRBV3-1 and TRBJ2-1; D possibly corresponds to TRBD2 (6 bases). The germline CDR1 and CDR2 sequences are LGHDT and YNNKEL (reference sequence). V was pared by 6 bases and J by 0 bases, with 9 bases between. CDR3 length: 14 residues. The CDR3 is CASRLGSSYNEQFF. CDR3 DNA: TGTGCCAGCAGACTCGGGAGCTCCTACAATGAGCAGTTCTTC.

Ten or more counts support this clonotype. The V gene is TRBV15, the J gene TRBJ2-1; D is unclear. Per germline, CDR1 LNHNV and CDR2 YYDKDF (reference sequence). V dropped 1 base and J dropped 3 bases, with 16 bases sitting between them. The CDR3 has 17 amino acids. CDR3 in amino acids: CATSRVGPVEVYNEQFF. CDR3 coding DNA: TGTGCCACCAGCAGAGTGGGCCCCGTCGAAGTCTACAATGAGCAGTTCTTC.

This clonotype occurred many times. The chain is built from TRBV6-6 and TRBJ1-4; D unresolved. Per germline, CDR1 MNHNY and CDR2 SVGAGI (reference sequence). This CDR3 has 13 residues. V was cut by 0 bases and J by 7 bases, with 6 bases left in between. The CDR3 region is CASSYSSSEKLFF. In DNA form, the CDR3 reads TGTGCCAGCAGTTACTCGAGTTCTGAAAAACTGTTTTTT.

In its sample, this clonotype was seen many times. The V gene is TRBV15, the J gene TRBJ2-2, with D perhaps matching TRBD1 (6 bases). In germline, CDR1 is LNHNV, CDR2 YYDKDF (reference sequence). Trimming left V 3 bases short and J 7 bases short, with 9 bases between. This CDR3 is built from 13 residues. This CDR3 reads CATSSQQGGELFF. The CDR3, as DNA: TGTGCCACCAGCAGTCAACAGGGCGGGGAGCTGTTTTTT. Supplemented by reference TRBV15 and TRBJ2-2, the full variable domain reads DAMVIQNPRYQVTQFGKPVTLSCSQTLNHNVMYWYQQKSSQAPKLLFHYYDKDFNNEADTPDNFQSRRPNTSFCFLDIRSPGLGDTAMYLCATSSQQGGELFFGEGSRLTVL.

Many counts were recorded for this clonotype. This chain joins TRBV20-1 and TRBJ1-1; weak D call: TRBD1 (5 bases). The CDR3 spans 12 residues. The germline gives CDR1 DFQATT, CDR2 SNEGSKA (reference sequence). Trimming shortened V by 6 bases and J by 1 base, and 9 bases separated the two germline ends. In DNA, the CDR3 is TGCAGTGCCCAGAGGGGGAACACTGAAGCTTTCTTT. Translation: CSAQRGNTEAFF.

V and J are TRBV13 and TRBJ2-5; unclear D gene. This CDR3 is built from 15 residues. Trimming took off 7 bases at V and 4 bases at J, with 19 bases between the two ends. In germline, CDR1 is PRHDT, CDR2 FYEKMQ (reference sequence). As DNA, the CDR3 is TGTGCCAGCAACACCGGGCTCCAGAGAGTAGAGACCCAGTACTTC. It is translated as CASNTGLQRVETQYF.

This sequence joins TRBV7-9 and TRBJ1-2; D is uncertain. Germline loops: CDR1 SEHNR, CDR2 FQNEAQ (reference sequence). CDR3 length equals 12 residues. The V end lost 1 base, the J end lost 7 bases, and 7 bases lay between the germline ends. This CDR3 is CASSLGRSGYTF. The CDR3 DNA is TGTGCCAGCAGCTTAGGGAGGAGTGGCTACACCTTC.

At least ten counts were recorded for this clonotype. V gene TRBV14 combines with J gene TRBJ1-4, with unresolved D. From germline, CDR1 is SGHDN and CDR2 FVKESK. This CDR3 spans 14 amino acids. The V end lost 6 bases, the J end lost 5 bases, and 13 bases lay between the germline ends. The CDR3 DNA sequence: TGTGCCAGCAGTCTTGGAGGCGCCAATGAAAAACTGTTTTTT. This sequence encodes CASSLGGANEKLFF.

This clonotype was recorded at least ten times. V usage is TRBV5-1 and J usage is TRBJ1-1, with 7 bases fitting TRBD1. Per germline, CDR1 SGHRS and CDR2 YFSETQ. CDR3 length equals 15 residues. After removal of 4 bases from V and 1 base from J, the junction contained 7 bases not matched to a gene. Written as DNA, the CDR3 is TGCGCCAGCAGCCTGTTTGGGACAGAGAACACTGAAGCTTTCTTT. As protein: CASSLFGTENTEAFF.

This clonotype was found many times. This chain joins TRBV7-2 and TRBJ2-3; tentative D call: TRBD1 (5 bases). V gave up 2 bases and J gave up 4 bases, with 10 bases separating them. Germline lookup yields CDR1 SGHTA and CDR2 FQGNSA. The CDR3 runs 14 residues. CDR3 coding DNA: TGTGCCAGCAGCTTACTCCAGGGATCAGATACGCAGTATTTT. Its protein product is CASSLLQGSDTQYF.

The chain recombines TRBV7-2 with TRBJ2-7; 7 bases map to TRBD2. CDR3 length equals 15 residues. Germline assignment: CDR1 SGHTA and CDR2 FQGNSA. Trimming cost V 1 base and J 1 base; bases outside gene matches: 4. CDR3 sequence reads: CASSLGGSRSYEQYF. As DNA, the CDR3 is TGTGCCAGCAGCTTAGGCGGGAGTCGGTCCTACGAGCAGTACTTC.

The chain uses TRBV19 and TRBJ2-7; 9 bases are a match to TRBD2. Germline trimming cut 5 bases from V and 6 bases from J; bases unmatched to any gene: 11. Germline values: CDR1 LNHDA, CDR2 SQIVND (reference sequence). The CDR3 consists of 15 residues. CDR3 bases: TGTGCCAGTAGTTCCGGGACTAGCCCTTACGGCGAGCAGTACTTC. Its protein product is CASSSGTSPYGEQYF.

This sequence joins TRBV6-2 or TRBV6-3 and TRBJ2-2, with a weak D call TRBD1 (7 bases). V lost 6 bases and J lost 2, with 16 bases in between. The germline CDR1 and CDR2 sequences are MNHEY and SVGEGT. CDR3 size: 16 residues. For the CDR3, the DNA is TGTGCCAGCAGCCCGGCGGGACAGCCAAACACCGGGGAGCTGTTTTTT. Protein product: CASSPAGQPNTGELFF.

This clonotype was seen at least ten times. This rearrangement joins TRBV25-1 to TRBJ1-4; 7 bases fit TRBD1. Trimming cost V 3 bases and J 5 bases; bases outside gene matches: 6. This CDR3 region has 15 residues. Germline V gives CDR1 MGHDK, CDR2 SYGVNS. In DNA, the CDR3 is TGTGCCAGCAGTGAGACAGGGCCGCCCAATGAAAAACTGTTTTTT. Translating gives CASSETGPPNEKLFF.

This chain connects TRBV20-1 to TRBJ2-1; TRBD2 matches 10 bases. Germline V gene sequence: CDR1 DFQATT, CDR2 SNEGSKA (reference sequence). This CDR3 is 15 amino acids long. J lost 8 bases, V lost 6 bases, and 13 bases had no gene match. For the CDR3, the DNA is TGCAGTGCCCACCCGCAGGGGCTAGCGGGAGATGAGCAGTTCTTC. Its translation: CSAHPQGLAGDEQFF.

This clonotype was found a few times. The V call is TRBV7-9, the J call TRBJ2-7, with 8 positions matching TRBD1. CDR3 length: 15 amino acids. The germline V gene has CDR1 SEHNR and CDR2 FQNEAQ (reference sequence). V was pared by 3 bases and J by 5 bases, with 9 bases of the junction left unmatched. CDR3 region: CASSFPRQGPHEQYF. The CDR3 DNA follows: TGTGCCAGCAGCTTTCCCAGACAGGGGCCCCACGAGCAGTACTTC.

In this sample, this clonotype turned up many times. V and J are TRBV6-4 and TRBJ1-1; D is uncertain. The CDR3 extends over 15 amino acids. V gave up 6 bases and J gave up 4 bases, with 18 bases separating them. Germline-derived CDR1 and CDR2 are MRHNA and SNTAGT. CDR3: CASSPRPGSPTEAFF. CDR3 nucleotide sequence: TGTGCCAGCAGCCCGCGGCCGGGGAGTCCCACTGAAGCTTTCTTT.

The gene calls are TRBV7-9 and TRBJ2-1; D possibly uses TRBD1 or TRBD2 (5 bases each). V was trimmed by 2 bases and J by 13 bases, leaving 12 bases between them. The CDR3 is 12 amino acids. Germline loops: CDR1 SEHNR, CDR2 FQNEAQ (reference sequence). CDR3 sequence: CASSLRRDLQFF. The CDR3 DNA sequence: TGTGCCAGCAGCTTACGCCGGGACCTACAGTTCTTC.

This clonotype was seen ten or more times. This chain uses TRBV6-2 or TRBV6-3 with TRBJ2-3; the D is unclear. Germline-derived CDR1 and CDR2 are MNHEY and SVGEGT. The CDR3 spans 16 residues. V lost 6 bases to trimming and J lost 0 bases, with 16 bases between them. As DNA, the CDR3 is TGTGCCAGCAGCTACCCGCGGAGCGTGAGCACAGATACGCAGTATTTT. This encodes CASSYPRSVSTDTQYF.

The chain recombines TRBV20-1 with TRBJ2-3, with D maybe TRBD1 (7 bases). The CDR3 totals 15 residues. CDR1 and CDR2 (germline): DFQATT, SNEGSKA (reference sequence). CDR3 sequence (DNA): TGCTTTGCTAGGGGGCCCGTAGCGGGCACAGATACGCAGTATTTT. It translates to CFARGPVAGTDTQYF.

This clonotype was found many times. J is TRBJ2-7 and V is TRBV27, with 8 bases fitting TRBD1. Trimming removed 10 bases from V and 2 bases from J; junction bases left unmatched: 13. Germline V CDR1 and CDR2: MNHEY, SMNVEV (reference sequence). The CDR3 spans 15 residues. The CDR3: CATLIGQGVPYEQYF. CDR3 DNA sequence: TGTGCCACCCTGATCGGACAGGGAGTCCCCTACGAGCAGTACTTC.

The V call is TRBV14, the J call TRBJ2-7; D may be TRBD1 (5 bases). Trimming pared 5 bases from V and 5 bases from J, leaving 10 bases between. Looked up from germline, CDR1 is SGHDN and CDR2 is FVKESK. The CDR3 totals 12 residues. CDR3 bases: TGTGCCAGCAGCGGACAAGTCCACGAGCAGTACTTC. Translating gives CASSGQVHEQYF.

This rearrangement joins TRBV19 to TRBJ2-1; D possibly corresponds to TRBD1 (5 bases). The V gene's germline CDR1 is LNHDA and CDR2 SQIVND (reference sequence). The V and J ends lost 3 bases and 7 bases respectively, with 10 bases between them. This CDR3 comprises 13 residues. CDR3 loop: CASSIRQSNEQFF. The CDR3 nucleotides are TGTGCCAGTAGTATTAGACAGTCTAATGAGCAGTTCTTC.

This clonotype was seen repeatedly, ten times or more. CDR3 DNA sequence: TGCAGTGCTAGGGCTCAGGGAGGCAATCAGCCCCAGCATTTT. This codes for CSARAQGGNQPQHF. The V call is TRBV20-1, the J call TRBJ1-5; TRBD1 is a possible D gene (5 bases). This CDR3 spans 14 amino acids. Germline-derived CDR1 and CDR2 are DFQATT and SNEGSKA (reference sequence). V was cut by 3 bases and J by 2 bases, with 11 bases left in between.

This clonotype was seen many times. The J gene is TRBJ1-4, the V gene TRBV12-3 or TRBV12-4, with a possible D match to TRBD1 (5 bases). Between the trimmed V and J ends, which lost 3 bases and 8 bases, there was a span of 16 bases. The CDR3 runs to 15 residues. The CDR3 DNA sequence: TGTGCCAGCAGTTTCGAGTTCAGGGAAGGAGAAAAACTGTTTTTT. Translated: CASSFEFREGEKLFF.